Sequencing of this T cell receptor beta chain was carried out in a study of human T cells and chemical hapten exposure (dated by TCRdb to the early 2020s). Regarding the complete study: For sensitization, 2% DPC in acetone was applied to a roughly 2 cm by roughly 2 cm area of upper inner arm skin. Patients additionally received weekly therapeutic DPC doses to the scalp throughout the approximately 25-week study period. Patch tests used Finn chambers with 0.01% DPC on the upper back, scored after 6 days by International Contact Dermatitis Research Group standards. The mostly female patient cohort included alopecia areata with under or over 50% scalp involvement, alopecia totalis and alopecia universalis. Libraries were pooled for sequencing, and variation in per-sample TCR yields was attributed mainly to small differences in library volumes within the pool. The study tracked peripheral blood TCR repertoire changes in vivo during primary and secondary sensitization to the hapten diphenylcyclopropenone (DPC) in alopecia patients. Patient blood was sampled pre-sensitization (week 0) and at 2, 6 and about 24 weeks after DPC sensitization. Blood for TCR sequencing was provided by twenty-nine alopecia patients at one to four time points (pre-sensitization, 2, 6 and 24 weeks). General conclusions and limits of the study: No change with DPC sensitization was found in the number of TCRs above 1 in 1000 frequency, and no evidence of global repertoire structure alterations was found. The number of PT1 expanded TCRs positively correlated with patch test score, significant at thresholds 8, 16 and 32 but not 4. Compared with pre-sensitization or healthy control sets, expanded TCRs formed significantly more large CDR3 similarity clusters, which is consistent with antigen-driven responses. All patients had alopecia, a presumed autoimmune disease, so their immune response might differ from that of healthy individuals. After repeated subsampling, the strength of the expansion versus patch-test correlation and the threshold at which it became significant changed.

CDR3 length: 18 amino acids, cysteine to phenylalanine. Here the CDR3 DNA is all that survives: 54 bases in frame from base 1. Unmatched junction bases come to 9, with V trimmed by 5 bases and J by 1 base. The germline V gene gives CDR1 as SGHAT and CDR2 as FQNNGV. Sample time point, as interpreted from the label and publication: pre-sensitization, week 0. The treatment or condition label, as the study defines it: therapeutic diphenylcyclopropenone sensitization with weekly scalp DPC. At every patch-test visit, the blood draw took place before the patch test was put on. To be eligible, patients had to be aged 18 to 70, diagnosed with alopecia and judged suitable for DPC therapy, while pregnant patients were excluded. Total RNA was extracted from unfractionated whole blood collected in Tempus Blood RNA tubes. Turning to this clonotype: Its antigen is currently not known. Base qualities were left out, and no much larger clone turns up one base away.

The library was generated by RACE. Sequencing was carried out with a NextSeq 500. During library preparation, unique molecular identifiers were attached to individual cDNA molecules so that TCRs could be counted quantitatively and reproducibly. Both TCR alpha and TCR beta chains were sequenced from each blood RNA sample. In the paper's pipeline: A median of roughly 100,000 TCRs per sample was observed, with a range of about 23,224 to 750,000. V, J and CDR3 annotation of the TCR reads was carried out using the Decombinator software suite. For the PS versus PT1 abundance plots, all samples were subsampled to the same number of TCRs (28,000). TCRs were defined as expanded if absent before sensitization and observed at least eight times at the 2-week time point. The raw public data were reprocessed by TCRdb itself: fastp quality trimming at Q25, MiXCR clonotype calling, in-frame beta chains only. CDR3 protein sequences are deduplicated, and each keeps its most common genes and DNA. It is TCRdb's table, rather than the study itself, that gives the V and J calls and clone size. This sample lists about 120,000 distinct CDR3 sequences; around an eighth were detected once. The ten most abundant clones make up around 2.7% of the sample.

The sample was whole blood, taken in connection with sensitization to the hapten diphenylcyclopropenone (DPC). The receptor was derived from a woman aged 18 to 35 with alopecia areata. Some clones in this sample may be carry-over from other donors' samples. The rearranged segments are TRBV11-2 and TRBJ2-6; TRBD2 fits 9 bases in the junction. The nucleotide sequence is TGTGCCAGCAGCGAACACGGGACTAGCTTGTCTGGGGCCAACGTCCTGACTTTC. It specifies CASSEHGTSLSGANVLTF.